This T cell receptor (beta chain) stems from a study of blood T cell repertoires in COVID-19 (dated by TCRdb to the early 2020s). Some background on the complete study: Samples from collaborators originated in the United States, Italy and Spain and spanned both the acute and convalescent phases of COVID-19. A freely available public database, intended as a resource for researchers studying the immune response to SARS-CoV-2, is where the repertoires were released. Where available, HLA class I and class II types were taken from metadata supplied by the sample provider and were not determined by assay-based typing. A de-identified subject ID, COVID-19 status, age in years and sex were almost always included in the sample metadata. Deeply sampled blood TCRbeta repertoires from subjects exposed to, actively infected with, or recovered from COVID-19 were included in the dataset. The prospective study material was composed of cDNA or gDNA derived from T cells, B-cell-depleted T cells, or PBMCs. Samples were obtained from the ongoing ImmuneRACE study (first 160 participants) and from about 1,300 subjects provided by 6 global collaborators.

CDR1 and CDR2 were assigned from the germline V gene (reference sequence) as SGHNT and YYREEE. Its CDR3 holds 15 amino acids, cysteine through phenylalanine. Only the CDR3 region is kept as DNA, spanning 45 bases read in frame from base 1. The germline V end is reduced by 4 bases and the J end by 10 bases; junction bases left unmatched: 11. TCRbeta CDR3 regions were amplified from genomic DNA using the immunoSEQ Assay, a bias-controlled multiplex PCR. As for the authors' bioinformatics: Within the assay, amplification of reference gene primers was used to estimate how many nucleated cells each sample contained. To quantify the absolute abundance of each unique TCRbeta CDR3 rearrangement, sequence reads were collapsed and filtered. Productive Simpson clonality was computed per sample as the square root of Simpson's diversity index over productive rearrangements. TCRdb carries this immuneACCESS record with in-frame sequences only. Its versions omit some clonotypes, under half of them owing to an unresolved V gene in the studies checked, with the rest unexplained. V, J and clone size were drawn from that table, and D and trimming were deduced from the DNA. In all, the sample holds 200,000 to 300,000 clones, and roughly four fifths of those were seen once. 6% to 8% of the sample is in the top ten clones.

Results and caveats for the whole study, not just this receptor: How much clinical and demographic metadata was included differed by source and by participant, and the metadata was provided uncurated.

At one collaborating source in Seattle, patients were enrolled during active infection and were followed longitudinally through the course of disease. The collaborating institutions used their own protocols to collect whole blood in K2EDTA tubes. For TCRbeta analysis, collaborators shipped samples as frozen whole blood, isolated PBMCs, or DNA extracted from either of those sample types. Of note for this clone: Its binding antigen is unknown. The record has no base qualities; no much larger clone is one base away.

Sequenced sample: peripheral blood. The rearrangement combines TRBV5-4 with TRBJ1-4; 9 of the junction bases match TRBD1. The receptor comes from a woman at least 80 years old with COVID-19, enrolled during active disease. DNA sequence: TGTGCCAGCAGCCTCCCGGGACAGGGTTCGGGAAAACTGTTTTTT. This gives the protein CASSLPGQGSGKLFF.